The 7 T cell receptor beta chains below come from one sample, sequenced in a study of T cell repertoires in cytomegalovirus infection (dated by TCRdb to between 2018 and 2021). What this sample's treatment or condition label stands for: in vitro stimulation with specific CMV peptide epitopes to enrich CMV-specific T cells. Their target antigens are unknown. Instrument used: Illumina HiSeq 1500. TCRdb reanalyzed the raw reads on its own, using fastp at Q25 for trimming and MiXCR for clone calling, and kept in-frame beta chains. Entries that share a CDR3 protein sequence are merged under the most common genes and DNA. The sample data list hundreds of thousands of distinct CDR3 sequences, and roughly a third of these were observed just once. Around 15% of the sample comes from the top ten. The sample consisted of cultured CD8+ T cells from PBMCs, taken from culture after CMV antigen stimulation. These receptors were obtained from a human donor in good health (CMV status not recorded). Some clones in this sample may be carry-over from other donors' samples.

This clonotype was counted only a few times. This chain links TRBV12-3 or TRBV12-4 with TRBJ1-2; TRBD1 matches 7 bases. The CDR3 extends over 13 amino acids. The V gene end was trimmed by 6 bases and the J gene end by 3 bases; junction bases not matched to a gene: 4. CDR3 in DNA: TGTGCCAGCAGGGATACAGGGGACTATGGCTACACCTTC. Its protein product is CASRDTGDYGYTF.

The chain has TRBV6-8 and TRBJ1-1, with D possibly matching TRBD1 (5 bases). CDR1 and CDR2 (germline): MNHGY, SAAAGT. V lost 2 bases, J lost 4 bases, and 17 bases lay in between. This CDR3 is 16 amino acids long. The CDR3 spells CASSYTLGVEITEAFF. The CDR3 DNA sequence: TGTGCCAGCAGTTACACGTTAGGGGTTGAGATCACTGAAGCTTTCTTT.

This clonotype occurred many times. V and J are TRBV6-6 and TRBJ2-2; D uncertain. Trimming removed 2 bases at V and 4 bases at J, with 11 bases between. CDR1 is MNHNY and CDR2 is SVGAGI in the germline V gene (reference sequence). The CDR3 extends over 15 amino acids. The CDR3 sequence: CASSYGDPLTGELFF. As DNA, the CDR3 is TGTGCCAGCAGTTACGGGGATCCCCTCACCGGGGAGCTGTTTTTT.

This clonotype was detected a few times. The V call is TRBV5-6, the J call TRBJ1-2; 11 nucleotides line up with TRBD1. CDR3 length: 16 residues. Unmatched junction bases numbered 7, after V lost 2 bases and J lost 4 bases. Germline V gene data show CDR1 as SGHDT and CDR2 as YYEEEE. The CDR3 nucleotides read TGTGCCAGCAGCTTTCCTGGACAGGGGGCGATCTATGGCTACACCTTC. It is translated as CASSFPGQGAIYGYTF.

This clonotype was observed a handful of times. This chain joins TRBV19 and TRBJ1-5, with D hard to call. Germline-derived CDR1 and CDR2 are LNHDA and SQIVND (reference sequence). This CDR3 comprises 15 residues. The V end was cut by 3 bases, the J end by 0 bases, with 9 bases between. The CDR3 sequence: CASSIQSYSNQPQHF. In nucleotides, the CDR3 is TGTGCCAGTAGTATCCAATCTTATAGCAATCAGCCCCAGCATTTT. Full variable domain (missing parts from reference TRBV19 and TRBJ1-5): DGGITQSPKYLFRKEGQNVTLSCEQNLNHDAMYWYRQDPGQGLRLIYYSQIVNDFQKGDIAEGYSVSREKKESFPLTVTSAQKNPTAFYLCASSIQSYSNQPQHFGDGTRLSIL.

V is TRBV9 and J is TRBJ2-1; the D gene is possibly TRBD1 (6 bases). Germline V lookup: CDR1 SGDLS, CDR2 YYNGEE. V was cut by 0 bases and J by 5 bases, with 12 bases left in between. The CDR3 contains 15 residues. CDR3 bases: TGTGCCAGCAGCGTAGAATCGGACAGCCACAATGAGCAGTTCTTC. Its translation is CASSVESDSHNEQFF.

The chain joins TRBV7-6 to TRBJ2-1; D might be TRBD2 (5 bases). CDR3 length: 15 residues. Per germline, CDR1 SGHVS and CDR2 FNYEAQ. V lost 5 bases, J lost 8 bases, and 19 bases lay in between. CDR3 coding DNA: TGTGCCAGCAGCCGCGGAGGAGGACGCGGCGATGAGCAGTTCTTC. This translates into CASSRGGGRGDEQFF.